The sequence of this T cell receptor beta chain was determined in a study of T cell changes during pregnancy in multiple sclerosis. Sequenced by immunoSEQ multiplex PCR; TCRdb stores in-frame clones only, minus some. Of tens of thousands of clones in the sample, roughly 90% were seen once. V shed 5 bases and J shed 0 bases, with 10 bases lying between them. Germline-derived CDR1 and CDR2 are KGHSH and LQKENI. CDR3 size: 15 residues. Sequences were derived from peripheral blood, sampled in the second trimester of pregnancy. The chain carries TRBV18 and TRBJ1-4, with D maybe TRBD1 (5 bases). This TCR was sampled from a female donor in good health, enrolled as a control in a pregnancy study. The DNA for the CDR3 is TGTGCCAGCTCAAGGACACTTTCAACTAATGAAAAACTGTTTTTT. Protein sequence: CASSRTLSTNEKLFF.